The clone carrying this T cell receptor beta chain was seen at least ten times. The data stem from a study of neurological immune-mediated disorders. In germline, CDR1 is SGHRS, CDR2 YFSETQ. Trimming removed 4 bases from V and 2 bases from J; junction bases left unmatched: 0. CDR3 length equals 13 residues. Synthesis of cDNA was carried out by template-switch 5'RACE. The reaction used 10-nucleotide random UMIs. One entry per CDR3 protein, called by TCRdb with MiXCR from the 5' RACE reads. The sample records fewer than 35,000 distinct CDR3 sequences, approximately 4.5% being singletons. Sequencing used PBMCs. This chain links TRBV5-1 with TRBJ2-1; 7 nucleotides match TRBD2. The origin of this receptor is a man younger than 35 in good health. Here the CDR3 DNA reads TGCGCCAGCAGCCGGGAGGCCTACAATGAGCAGTTCTTC. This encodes CASSREAYNEQFF.